These 27 T cell receptor beta chains were sequenced from one sample in a study of technical replicates of blood from several donors. Assay used: immunoSEQ multiplex PCR; TCRdb lists only in-frame clones, some missing. The data show tens of thousands of clones, about nine tenths seen once. Sequencing was performed on T cells isolated from PBMCs. The receptors were sampled from a human donor in good health.

This clone is a singleton in its sample. CDR3 protein: CASSYSGSSYNSPLHF. The CDR3 DNA reads TGTGCCAGCAGTTACTCGGGCAGCTCCTATAATTCACCCCTCCACTTT. The chain combines TRBV6-5 with TRBJ1-6; D remains ambiguous. Looked up from germline, CDR1 is MNHEY and CDR2 is SVGAGI. The germline V and J ends were trimmed by 0 bases and 0 bases, with 6 bases remaining between them. The CDR3 spans 16 residues.

This clone was seen more than once but under ten times. This CDR3 reads CASRAGGVSFF. The DNA of the CDR3 is TGTGCCAGCAGGGCGGGGGGAGTATCTTTCTTT. The genes are TRBV25-1 and TRBJ1-1; possible D gene TRBD1, 5 bases. The CDR3 contains 11 residues. V was clipped by 6 bases and J by 12 bases, with 14 bases between them. From germline, CDR1 is MGHDK and CDR2 SYGVNS.

The rearrangement uses TRBV28 and TRBJ1-5; 7 nucleotides line up with TRBD1. Germline V CDR1 and CDR2: MDHEN, SYDVKM. The ends lost 3 bases at V and 3 bases at J; junction bases unmatched: 11. The CDR3 loop spans 17 amino acids. The CDR3 coding sequence is TGTGCCAGCAGTTTTATTATCGGACAGGTACCCAATCAGCCCCAGCATTTT. Protein sequence: CASSFIIGQVPNQPQHF. The full variable domain, its missing parts supplied by reference TRBV28 and TRBJ1-5, is DVKVTQSSRYLVKRTGEKVFLECVQDMDHENMFWYRQDPGLGLRLIYFSYDVKMKEKGDIPEGYSVSREKKERFSLILESASTNQTSMYLCASSFIIGQVPNQPQHFGDGTRLSIL.

The rearrangement uses TRBV9 and TRBJ1-2; a possible D gene is TRBD1 (6 bases). Germline assignment: CDR1 SGDLS and CDR2 YYNGEE. The CDR3 consists of 12 residues. V was pared by 0 bases and J by 13 bases, with 13 bases between. CDR3 bases: TGTGCCAGCAGCGTAGAGGGGACAAACCCCACCTTC. Protein: CASSVEGTNPTF. Complete variable domain (other parts from reference TRBV9 and TRBJ1-2): DSGVTQTPKHLITATGQRVTLRCSPRSGDLSVYWYQQSLDQGLQFLIQYYNGEERAKGNILERFSAQQFPDLHSELNLSSLELGDSALYFCASSVEGTNPTFGSGTRLTVV.

This chain uses TRBV5-6 with TRBJ2-7, with 8 bases fitting TRBD2. Trimming at V came to 1 base and at J to 4 bases, leaving 1 base not matched to a gene. The CDR3 consists of 13 residues. CDR1 and CDR2 from the germline V gene are SGHDT and YYEEEE. CDR3 sequence (DNA): TGTGCCAGCAGCTTGATAGCGGGATACGAGCAGTACTTC. Amino acids: CASSLIAGYEQYF. Complete variable domain (other parts from reference TRBV5-6 and TRBJ2-7): DAGVTQSPTHLIKTRGQQVTLRCSPKSGHDTVSWYQQALGQGPQFIFQYYEEEERQRGNFPDRFSGHQFPNYSSELNVNALLLGDSALYLCASSLIAGYEQYFGPGTRLTVT.

The V gene is TRBV6-5, the J gene TRBJ2-1, with TRBD2 matching 7 bases. The V and J ends lost 4 bases and 0 bases, in that order; junction bases with no gene match: 6. The V gene's germline CDR1 is MNHEY and CDR2 SVGAGI. This CDR3 has 16 amino acids. CDR3 residues: CASSSPAGLSYNEQFF. CDR3 nucleotides: TGTGCCAGCAGTTCCCCAGCGGGGCTCTCCTACAATGAGCAGTTCTTC.

The gene calls are TRBV5-1 and TRBJ2-3, with TRBD2 identical over 16 bases. Germline-derived CDR1 and CDR2 are SGHRS and YFSETQ. Unmatched junction bases numbered 6, after V lost 4 bases and J lost 7 bases. The CDR3 runs to 16 residues. CDR3: CASSPGTSGGAHTQYF. Here the CDR3 DNA reads TGCGCCAGCAGCCCTGGGACTAGCGGGGGGGCCCATACGCAGTATTTT.

The V and J genes are TRBV29-1 and TRBJ2-1; 9 bases map to TRBD1. J was trimmed by 3 bases and V by 3 bases; bases with no gene match: 9. In germline, CDR1 is SQVTM, CDR2 ANQGSEA. This CDR3 contains 16 residues. The CDR3 DNA reads TGCAGCGTTGACCAACCGGGACAGGGACTCTACAATGAGCAGTTCTTC. This sequence encodes CSVDQPGQGLYNEQFF.

J is TRBJ1-2 and V is TRBV4-2; D possibly corresponds to TRBD1 (6 bases). The CDR3 is made up of 15 amino acids. The germline gives CDR1 LGHNA, CDR2 YNFKEQ. V lost 3 bases to trimming and J lost 3 bases, with 14 bases between them. CDR3 bases: TGTGCCAGCAGCCAGGTACAGGGCGGAGACTATGGCTACACCTTC. It encodes CASSQVQGGDYGYTF.

V usage is TRBV28 and J usage is TRBJ2-1, with D maybe TRBD1 (5 bases). The CDR3 length is 16 residues. Germline CDR1 and CDR2: MDHEN and SYDVKM. Trimming took 4 bases from V and 0 from J, leaving 13 bases between them. In DNA, the CDR3 is TGTGCCAGCAGTTCAGCAGCCAGGGACTCCTACAATGAGCAGTTCTTC. This codes for CASSSAARDSYNEQFF.

This chain links TRBV19 with TRBJ2-1, with TRBD2 matching 9 bases. Trimming at V came to 3 bases and at J to 12 bases, leaving 15 bases not matched to a gene. The germline V gene has CDR1 LNHDA and CDR2 SQIVND (reference sequence). CDR3 size: 16 residues. CDR3 protein: CASSILAGGGGARQFF. CDR3 in DNA: TGTGCCAGTAGTATTCTTGCGGGCGGCGGGGGGGCCAGGCAGTTCTTC.

V gene TRBV5-6 combines with J gene TRBJ1-1; possible D gene TRBD1, 5 bases. Germline CDR1 reads SGHDT; CDR2 reads YYEEEE. The CDR3 consists of 15 residues. The V end was cut by 7 bases, the J end by 1 base, with 17 bases between. The CDR3 DNA reads TGTGCCAGCCGCCGGGGGTCTGTAGCGAACACTGAAGCTTTCTTT. Residues: CASRRGSVANTEAFF.

The chain joins TRBV5-8 to TRBJ2-2, with a weak D call TRBD2 (6 bases). The CDR3 is made up of 17 amino acids. CDR1 is SGHTS and CDR2 is YDEGEE in the germline V gene. The ends were cut back, 0 bases at V and 5 bases at J, with 17 bases in the middle. In nucleotides, the CDR3 is TGTGCCAGCAGCTTGGGAGGAGGGGAACAATATACCGGGGAGCTGTTTTTT. Its protein is CASSLGGGEQYTGELFF.

The V gene is TRBV7-9, the J gene TRBJ1-4, with 9 bases matching TRBD1. Germline V lookup: CDR1 SEHNR, CDR2 FQNEAQ (reference sequence). V lost 6 bases to trimming and J lost 8 bases; unmatched junction nucleotides: 10. This CDR3 region has 15 residues. CDR3 residues: CASSGDRVYGEKLFF. CDR3 bases: TGTGCCAGCAGTGGGGACAGGGTTTACGGAGAAAAACTGTTTTTT.

The rearrangement joins TRBV6-1 to TRBJ1-1, with D perhaps matching TRBD1 (6 bases). V dropped 8 bases and J dropped 5 bases, with 12 bases sitting between them. This CDR3 region has 12 residues. Per the germline V gene, CDR1 is MNHNS and CDR2 is SASEGT. In DNA, the CDR3 is TGTGCCAGCGGGCGGGGGCCGACTGAAGCTTTCTTT. As protein: CASGRGPTEAFF.

The chain carries TRBV7-8 and TRBJ2-2; D gene unclear. V gave up 5 bases and J gave up 4 bases, with 17 bases separating them. Germline loops: CDR1 SGHVS, CDR2 FQNEAQ. This CDR3 contains 16 residues. CDR3 sequence reads: CASSPNRVRTTGELFF. CDR3 coding DNA: TGTGCCAGCAGCCCAAACCGGGTCAGAACCACCGGGGAGCTGTTTTTT. The full variable domain, rest sourced from reference TRBV7-8 and TRBJ2-2, is GAGVSQSPRYKVAKRGQDVALRCDPISGHVSLFWYQQALGQGPEFLTYFQNEAQLDKSGLPSDRFFAERPEGSVSTLKIQRTQQEDSAVYLCASSPNRVRTTGELFFGEGSRLTVL.

The CDR3 DNA reads as TGCGCCAGCAGAGAACCGGGACAACCGCGAGAGACCCAGTACTTC. Protein: CASREPGQPRETQYF. This chain links TRBV5-1 with TRBJ2-5; tentatively, D is TRBD1 (6 bases). This CDR3 is 15 amino acids long. Trimming stripped 5 bases from V and 4 bases from J, with 18 bases between. Per germline, CDR1 SGHRS and CDR2 YFSETQ.

The chain joins TRBV27 to TRBJ1-4; 8 positions match TRBD1. In germline, CDR1 is MNHEY, CDR2 SMNVEV (reference sequence). Trimming cost V 0 bases and J 1 base; bases outside gene matches: 10. The CDR3 has 19 amino acids. CDR3 in amino acids: CASSLSVGQGALTNEKLFF. In nucleotides, the CDR3 is TGTGCCAGCAGTTTATCCGTCGGGCAGGGGGCCCTAACTAATGAAAAACTGTTTTTT. The full variable domain, its missing parts supplied by reference TRBV27 and TRBJ1-4, is EAQVTQNPRYLITVTGKKLTVTCSQNMNHEYMSWYRQDPGLGLRQIYYSMNVEVTDKGDVPEGYKVSRKEKRNFPLILESPSPNQTSLYFCASSLSVGQGALTNEKLFFGSGTQLSVL.

This rearrangement joins TRBV4-2 to TRBJ2-1, with D possibly being TRBD2 (6 bases). CDR3 size: 15 residues. Germline CDR1 reads LGHNA; CDR2 reads YNFKEQ. V lost 0 bases and J 0 bases, leaving 6 bases between the germline ends. CDR3 sequence (DNA): TGTGCCAGCAGCCAAGACGGGAGCTCCTACAATGAGCAGTTCTTC. This sequence encodes CASSQDGSSYNEQFF.

V gene TRBV28 combines with J gene TRBJ1-2, with no clear D. From germline, CDR1 is MDHEN and CDR2 SYDVKM. Trimming removed 9 bases at V and 2 bases at J, with 16 bases between. CDR3 size: 14 residues. The CDR3 loop reads CASTSVGRNYGYTF. As DNA, the CDR3 is TGTGCCAGTACTTCAGTGGGGAGGAACTATGGCTACACCTTC.

The sample holds one count of this clone. The rearrangement joins TRBV13 to TRBJ1-1, with TRBD1 matching over 7 bases. V was pared by 1 base and J by 1 base, with 18 bases of the junction left unmatched. CDR3 length: 20 amino acids. Germline V gives CDR1 PRHDT, CDR2 FYEKMQ (reference sequence). The CDR3 protein is CASSLEGGTHRKIWNTEAFF. The CDR3, as DNA: TGTGCCAGCAGCTTAGAAGGGGGCACGCATCGGAAAATCTGGAACACTGAAGCTTTCTTT.

The rearrangement uses TRBV19 and TRBJ1-1, with D tentatively TRBD1 (5 bases). Trimming stripped 7 bases from V and 4 bases from J, with 19 bases between. The CDR3 length is 15 residues. Germline lookup yields CDR1 LNHDA and CDR2 SQIVND (reference sequence). The CDR3 protein is CASTTLDTGVTEAFF. As DNA, the CDR3 is TGTGCCAGTACCACGTTGGACACGGGGGTCACTGAAGCTTTCTTT.

CDR3 bases: TGTGCCATTGGGCGGGGTCAGGAGACCCAGTACTTC. It specifies CAIGRGQETQYF. This chain joins TRBV10-3 and TRBJ2-5; tentative D call: TRBD2 (6 bases). Trimming stripped 9 bases from V and 5 bases from J, with 13 bases between. The CDR3 has 12 residues. Germline V CDR1 and CDR2: ENHRY, SYGVKD.

The chain carries TRBV7-9 and TRBJ2-7; D is unclear. Trimming left V 7 bases short and J 3 bases short, with 13 bases between. The CDR3 has 13 amino acids. Per the germline V gene, CDR1 is SEHNR and CDR2 is FQNEAQ (reference sequence). The CDR3 region is CASTPHQNYEQYF. The CDR3 DNA sequence: TGTGCCAGCACCCCCCATCAGAACTACGAGCAGTACTTC.

The gene calls are TRBV4-2 and TRBJ2-3, with no clear D. Germline V CDR1 and CDR2: LGHNA, YNFKEQ. Trimming took 1 base from V and 0 from J, leaving 8 bases between them. The length of the CDR3 is 15 residues. For the CDR3, the DNA is TGTGCCAGCAGCCAAGTTTTGGCTAGCACAGATACGCAGTATTTT. It specifies CASSQVLASTDTQYF.

This chain uses TRBV27 with TRBJ1-1; TRBD1 is a possible D gene (5 bases). The germline V and J ends were trimmed by 3 bases and 4 bases, with 21 bases remaining between them. CDR3 size: 17 residues. Germline V lookup: CDR1 MNHEY, CDR2 SMNVEV (reference sequence). CDR3 in amino acids: CASSFSGGVPGGTEAFF. The CDR3 DNA sequence: TGTGCCAGCAGTTTTAGTGGAGGGGTTCCCGGTGGCACTGAAGCTTTCTTT.

The chain is built from TRBV19 and TRBJ2-3; D uncertain. V lost 1 base, J lost 0 bases, and 8 bases lay in between. CDR1 LNHDA and CDR2 SQIVND come from the germline V gene (reference sequence). CDR3 length equals 15 residues. The CDR3 spells CASSIAQRSTDTQYF. The CDR3 bases are TGTGCCAGTAGTATAGCACAACGTAGCACAGATACGCAGTATTTT.